The clone carrying this T cell receptor (beta chain) has a handful of counts. The antigen remains unidentified. Use of 60 Vbeta and 13 Jbeta primers characterized the PCR. Repertoires were generated with immunoSEQ multiplex PCR, while TCRdb's copy carries only in-frame clones and drops some. The sample includes 150,000 or so clones, 68% of them seen just once. This CDR3 has 15 residues. Germline V gene data show CDR1 as LNHDA and CDR2 as SQIVND (reference sequence). Trimming shortened V by 5 bases and J by 2 bases, and 13 bases separated the two germline ends. The source of the sample is a study of cytomegalovirus exposure and HLA in healthy donors. Study results and limitations: Researchers reported that three CMV-associated chains were confirmed in vitro as CMV antigen-specific. The study labeled 164 TCR beta chains cytomegalovirus-associated.

Specimen: PBMCs. The source of this sequence is a man aged 25-45 years in good health and CMV-seropositive. V is TRBV19 and J is TRBJ2-1; tentatively, D is TRBD2 (6 bases). Written as DNA, the CDR3 is TGTGCCAGTAGTTTCGGGGGAGAGGCCTACAATGAGCAGTTCTTC. As protein: CASSFGGEAYNEQFF.